These 11 T cell receptor beta chains were sequenced from one sample in a study of blood T cell repertoires in COVID-19. The protocol was immunoSEQ multiplex PCR, while the TCRdb copy is restricted to in-frame clones and leaves out a portion. The sample lists 250,000 to 350,000 clones, around 90% occurring once. Sequenced material: PBMCs or T cells enriched from blood (not recorded which). The receptors were gathered from a woman aged 18-30 years with acute COVID-19.

The chain joins TRBV3-1 (or the pseudogene TRBV3-2) to TRBJ1-4; D is unclear. Germline V CDR1 and CDR2: LGHDT, YNNKEL (reference sequence). The V end was cut by 1 base, the J end by 6 bases, with 12 bases between. The CDR3 loop spans 15 amino acids. This CDR3 reads CASSQGALVDEKLFF. The CDR3, as DNA: TGTGCCAGCAGCCAAGGCGCTCTGGTGGATGAAAAACTGTTTTTT.

This clone was counted a few times. The chain combines TRBV5-1 with TRBJ2-4, with 10 bases matching TRBD2. This CDR3 has 17 amino acids. Germline V gives CDR1 SGHRS, CDR2 YFSETQ. J was trimmed by 5 bases and V by 5 bases; bases with no gene match: 13. DNA for the CDR3: TGCGCCAGCAGGAACGAGCCGGGACTAGCGTATGAAAACATTCAGTACTTC. It yields the protein CASRNEPGLAYENIQYF.

Of note for this clone: Other DNA sequences in this specimen translate into the identical CDR3. The chain has TRBV19 and TRBJ1-2, with D perhaps matching TRBD1 (6 bases). Germline assignment: CDR1 LNHDA and CDR2 SQIVND (reference sequence). The CDR3 has 13 amino acids. Trimming shortened V by 3 bases and J by 3 bases, and 8 bases separated the two germline ends. CDR3: CASSISGDYGYTF. The CDR3 region has the DNA TGTGCCAGTAGTATCTCAGGGGACTATGGCTACACCTTC.

The CDR3 here is CSVATDRGYEKLFF. The CDR3 DNA reads TGCAGCGTGGCCACCGACAGGGGCTATGAAAAACTGTTTTTT. The chain recombines TRBV29-1 with TRBJ1-4; the match to TRBD1 covers 8 bases. J was trimmed by 6 bases and V by 6 bases; bases with no gene match: 9. From germline, CDR1 is SQVTM and CDR2 ANQGSEA. The CDR3 is 14 amino acids.

The chain employs TRBV5-6 and TRBJ1-5; D might be TRBD1 (6 bases). The CDR3 has 14 amino acids. V was trimmed by 5 bases and J by 2 bases, leaving 11 bases between them. Germline V gene sequence: CDR1 SGHDT, CDR2 YYEEEE. The CDR3 nucleotides are TGTGCCAGCAGTCCCGGGACACGCAATCAGCCCCAGCATTTT. Encoded protein: CASSPGTRNQPQHF.

V gene TRBV3-1 (or the pseudogene TRBV3-2) combines with J gene TRBJ2-2, with 9 bases matching TRBD2. J gave up 4 bases and V 10 bases, and 10 bases lay outside the gene matches. This CDR3 comprises 15 residues. The germline CDR1 and CDR2 sequences are LGHDT and YNNKEL (reference sequence). CDR3 residues: CATGRREGPTGELFF. The CDR3 nucleotides are TGTGCCACCGGACGGCGGGAGGGCCCCACCGGGGAGCTGTTTTTT.

The chain has TRBV28 and TRBJ2-7, with 7 bases fitting TRBD1. The CDR3 is 14 residues long. The trim removed 6 bases at V and 3 bases at J, leaving 8 bases unmatched. Per the germline V gene, CDR1 is MDHEN and CDR2 is SYDVKM. The CDR3 here is CASSPPTGVYEQYF. The CDR3 DNA is TGTGCCAGCAGCCCACCAACAGGGGTCTACGAGCAGTACTTC. The full variable domain, in which reference TRBV28 and TRBJ2-7 provide the parts outside the CDR3, is DVKVTQSSRYLVKRTGEKVFLECVQDMDHENMFWYRQDPGLGLRLIYFSYDVKMKEKGDIPEGYSVSREKKERFSLILESASTNQTSMYLCASSPPTGVYEQYFGPGTRLTVT.

J is TRBJ2-7 and V is TRBV12-1; TRBD2, the table's D call, lacks a check against the DNA. TRBV12-1 corresponds to a pseudogene. The CDR3 is 16 amino acids. In DNA form, the CDR3 reads TGTGCCAGCAGCTTTGGGAGGATAGCGGGAGACTACGAGCAGTACTTC. Amino acids: CASSFGRIAGDYEQYF.

V is TRBV27 and J is TRBJ2-2; TRBD2 aligns across 10 bases. This CDR3 is built from 16 residues. V was clipped by 5 bases and J by 0 bases; unmatched bases: 3. Germline CDR1 and CDR2: MNHEY and SMNVEV (reference sequence). The CDR3 sequence is CASSPLAGANTGELFF. DNA of the CDR3: TGTGCCAGCAGTCCTCTAGCGGGAGCGAACACCGGGGAGCTGTTTTTT.

This chain links TRBV18 with TRBJ1-2; 8 bases fit TRBD1. Trimming at V came to 3 bases and at J to 8 bases, leaving 8 bases not matched to a gene. The CDR3 sequence is 14 residues long. From germline, CDR1 is KGHSH and CDR2 LQKENI. The CDR3 is CASSPVDRARGYTF. The DNA of the CDR3 is TGTGCCAGCTCACCCGTGGACAGGGCTCGGGGCTACACCTTC.

This chain links TRBV6-5 with TRBJ1-5; D ambiguous. Trimming took 6 bases from V and 3 from J, leaving 15 bases between them. Per germline, CDR1 MNHEY and CDR2 SVGAGI. CDR3 length equals 15 residues. This CDR3 is CASSVTGDPNQPQHF. CDR3 nucleotides: TGTGCCAGCAGCGTAACCGGGGATCCCAATCAGCCCCAGCATTTT.